Listed below are T cell receptor beta chains from one sample, sequenced in a study of cytomegalovirus exposure and HLA in healthy donors. Assay: immunoSEQ multiplex PCR; the TCRdb copy retains only in-frame clones and omits some. Of hundreds of thousands of clones in the sample, around 79% were seen once. Sequencing was done on a sample of PBMCs. These receptors came from a male donor in good health and CMV-seronegative. Each CDR3 is given with its conserved first and last residue. A D gene is named only where the DNA matches it firmly. Clone sizes are given selectively: once, few, many, or a class where the clone is expanded.

D gene	clone size	CDR3 length	V gene	J gene	CDR3 DNA	CDR3 protein
TRBD2	NA	17	TRBV2	TRBJ2-5	TGTGCCAGCAGTGAAATGGTAGCGGGGGCCCTCCAAGAGACCCAGTACTTC	CASSEMVAGALQETQYF
NA	once	17	TRBV21-1	TRBJ1-1	TGTGCCAGCAGCAAAGGGGCTCCGGGACAGGGGTTCGCTGAAGCTTTCTTT	CASSKGAPGQGFAEAFF
TRBD1	few	14	TRBV7-6	TRBJ1-2	TGTGCCAGCAGCTTAGCGGAGGGGGCGGGGGGCTACACCTTC	CASSLAEGAGGYTF
NA	NA	15	TRBV27	TRBJ2-5	TGTGCCAGCAGTTTTTCAGCCGGGTACCAAGAGACCCAGTACTTC	CASSFSAGYQETQYF
TRBD1	NA	15	TRBV6-6	TRBJ2-2	TGTGCCAGCAGTTCAGGTGACAGGGTCGCCGGGGAGCTGTTTTTT	CASSSGDRVAGELFF
TRBD2	NA	17	TRBV5-1	TRBJ2-5	TGCGCCAGCAGCGCTGGGACTAGCGGGGCCAGATGGGAGACCCAGTACTTC	CASSAGTSGARWETQYF
NA	NA	16	TRBV4-2	TRBJ2-7	TGTGCCAGCAGCCAAGAAGTGGCGGGGTTCACCTACGAGCAGTACTTC	CASSQEVAGFTYEQYF
TRBD2	NA	16	TRBV5-6	TRBJ2-7	TGTGCCAGCAGCATGGAAGTTAGCGGGAGGTTCGACGAGCAGTACTTC	CASSMEVSGRFDEQYF
TRBD1	NA	16	TRBV6-4	TRBJ2-2	TGTGCCAGCAGTCCCTCCGGGACAGGGTCAATCGGGGAGCTGTTTTTT	CASSPSGTGSIGELFF
TRBD2	NA	15	TRBV5-1	TRBJ2-3	TGCGCCAGCAGCACAGGACTAGCGGTAACAGATACGCAGTATTTT	CASSTGLAVTDTQYF
NA	NA	16	TRBV7-2	TRBJ1-4	TGTGCCAGCAGCTGGTCGGGAAGTATAACTAATGAAAAACTGTTTTTT	CASSWSGSITNEKLFF
NA	NA	15	TRBV11-3	TRBJ2-2	TGTGCCAGCAGCTTAGAATCCACGAACACCGGGGAGCTGTTTTTT	CASSLESTNTGELFF
NA	NA	12	TRBV9	TRBJ1-5	TGTGCCAGCAGCGGAGGGGGATACCCCCAGCATTTT	CASSGGGYPQHF
TRBD2	NA	13	TRBV28	TRBJ2-7	TGTGCCAGCCGATCTAGCGGCTCCTACGAGCAGTACTTC	CASRSSGSYEQYF
NA	NA	15	TRBV2	TRBJ2-1	TGTGCCAGCAGTGATTCTGGGAGTCCCTACAATGAGCAGTTCTTC	CASSDSGSPYNEQFF
TRBD1	NA	14	TRBV5-4	TRBJ1-1	TGTGCCAGCAGCTTGGGAGACAGGGGCACTGAAGCCTTCTTT	CASSLGDRGTEAFF
TRBD1	NA	15	TRBV4-3	TRBJ1-5	TGCGCCAGCAGCCAAGAGGATACAGGGGAGCAGCCCCAGCATTTT	CASSQEDTGEQPQHF
NA	NA	15	TRBV5-5	TRBJ2-7	TGTGCCAGCAGCTTGCTTGGGGGGAGCTCCTACGAGCAGTACTTC	CASSLLGGSSYEQYF
NA	NA	16	TRBV5-1	TRBJ2-1	TGCGCCAGCAGCTTGTCTCCAAGTCAAGGTGGACAGTCGGCGTTCTTC	CASSLSPSQGGQSAFF
NA	NA	15	TRBV7-8	TRBJ1-5	TGTGCCAGTAAAGGAACTGCCAGGGCTGATCAGCCCCAGCATTTT	CASKGTARADQPQHF
NA	NA	13	TRBV15	TRBJ1-1	TGTGCCGCTGAGGCGATGGGGAACACTGAAGCTTTCTTT	CAAEAMGNTEAFF
NA	NA	11	TRBV7-7	TRBJ2-5	TGTGCCAGCAGCTCCAGGGAGACCCAGTACTTC	CASSSRETQYF
NA	NA	15	TRBV7-2	TRBJ2-1	TGTGCCAGCAGCTTTAGCGGTAACTCCTACAATGAGCAGTTCTTC	CASSFSGNSYNEQFF
NA	NA	11	TRBV5-1	TRBJ2-7	TGCGCCAGCAGCTTAGGAGGGTATGAGTACTTC	CASSLGGYEYF
NA	NA	17	TRBV7-9	TRBJ1-2	TGTGCCAACAGCTTGATGGGCCAAGGGGAAGGGGGTCATGGCTACACCTTC	CANSLMGQGEGGHGYTF
NA	NA	13	TRBV7-8	TRBJ2-1	TGTGCCAGCAGCTTAGTAGACTCTGATGAGCAGTTCTTC	CASSLVDSDEQFF
NA	few	16	TRBV4-3	TRBJ1-6	TGCGCCAGCAGCCAAGACAGACTGAATGTCGTTTCACCCCTCCACTTT	CASSQDRLNVVSPLHF
TRBD2	NA	18	TRBV19	TRBJ2-4	TGTGCCAGTAGTCGGTCTAGCGGGGGAGTACTAGCCAAAAACATTCAGTACTTC	CASSRSSGGVLAKNIQYF
TRBD2	NA	17	TRBV19	TRBJ2-3	TGTGCCAGTAGGGGGGAACTAGCGGGAGTTAGCACAGATACGCAGTATTTT	CASRGELAGVSTDTQYF
NA	NA	17	TRBV2	TRBJ2-5	TGTGCCAGCAGCCTATTCGAACCACTAGTCAACCAAGACACCCAGTACTTC	CASSLFEPLVNQDTQYF
TRBD1	NA	14	TRBV13	TRBJ1-1	TGTGCCAGCAGATCTACAGGGGTGAACACTGAAGCTTTCTTT	CASRSTGVNTEAFF
NA	once	16	TRBV2	TRBJ2-5	TGTGCCAGCACTCCTCGTCTAGCAGCGTACCAAGAGACCCAGTACTTC	CASTPRLAAYQETQYF
NA	NA	15	TRBV5-4	TRBJ1-1	TGTGCCAGCAGCTTGGCCACAGTGATGAACACTGAAGCTTTCTTT	CASSLATVMNTEAFF
TRBD1	once	13	TRBV7-3	TRBJ1-1	TGTGCCAGCAGCCAATACAGGGGGACTGAAGCTTTCTTT	CASSQYRGTEAFF
NA	NA	15	TRBV9	TRBJ1-6	TGTGCCAGCAGCGTAGTCCCGAATCGGGATTCACCCCTCCACTTT	CASSVVPNRDSPLHF
NA	few	14	TRBV10-3	TRBJ2-7	TGTGCCATCAGTGATTATACGACATCCTACGAGCAGTACTTC	CAISDYTTSYEQYF
TRBD1	NA	16	TRBV7-6	TRBJ2-3	TGTGCCAGCAGCTTCTCCCAGGGGGTGGTAGGAGATACGCAGTATTTT	CASSFSQGVVGDTQYF
NA	few	15	TRBV5-5	TRBJ1-4	TGTGCCAGCAGCCCCATGTCTCAACTCAGGGGAAAACTGTTTTTT	CASSPMSQLRGKLFF
TRBD1	NA	13	TRBV2	TRBJ1-4	TGTGCCAGCAGGGACAGGGGGCATGAAAAACTGTTTTTT	CASRDRGHEKLFF
NA	few	14	TRBV5-4	TRBJ2-1	TGTGCCAGCAAGGTGGGGGGGCTAGGGGGTGAGCAGTTCTTC	CASKVGGLGGEQFF
NA	NA	14	TRBV14	TRBJ2-7	TGTGCCAGCCGCCAGACCGGGGTTTCCTACGAGCAGTACTTC	CASRQTGVSYEQYF
NA	NA	15	TRBV27	TRBJ2-3	TGTGCCAGCAGCCCGGACAGTTCTAGCACAGATACGCAGTATTTT	CASSPDSSSTDTQYF
NA	NA	14	TRBV11-2	TRBJ2-2	TGTGCCAGCACAGGGCCGACGAACACCGGGGAGCTGTTTTTT	CASTGPTNTGELFF
NA	NA	18	TRBV5-1	TRBJ2-3	TGCGCCAGCAGCTATACGCGCACAGATTTACCCAGCACAGATACGCAGTATTTT	CASSYTRTDLPSTDTQYF
NA	NA	13	TRBV28	TRBJ1-3	TGTGCCAGCAGTACGACGGGGGGAAACACCATATATTTT	CASSTTGGNTIYF
TRBD2	NA	17	TRBV18	TRBJ2-1	TGTGCCAGCTCACCCAAGGCCGGGACTACCTCCTACAATGAGCAGTTCTTC	CASSPKAGTTSYNEQFF
TRBD1	NA	15	TRBV7-3	TRBJ1-2	TGTGCCAGCAGCTTAGGGACAGGCGGAGACTATGGCTACACCTTC	CASSLGTGGDYGYTF
NA	NA	16	TRBV4-3	TRBJ1-3	TGCGCCAGCAGCCAAGCATCTGCCTACTCTGGAAACACCATATATTTT	CASSQASAYSGNTIYF
TRBD1	NA	16	TRBV19	TRBJ2-5	TGTGCCAGTACCCCGAGACAGGGTAAATTAGAAGAGACCCAGTACTTC	CASTPRQGKLEETQYF
TRBD1	few	14	TRBV7-2	TRBJ2-3	TGTGCCAGCACCGATAGGACAGGCGGAGATACGCAGTATTTT	CASTDRTGGDTQYF
NA	few	14	TRBV19	TRBJ1-3	TGTGCCAGTAGTATCCGCAGCTCTGGAAACACCATATATTTT	CASSIRSSGNTIYF
TRBD1	NA	15	TRBV27	TRBJ2-2	TGTGCCAGCAGGCCGGGACAGGGGGTTCACGGGGAGCTGTTTTTT	CASRPGQGVHGELFF
TRBD1	few	15	TRBV6-5	TRBJ1-4	TGTGCCAGCAGTACCTGGACAGGGGGCCGTGAAAAACTGTTTTTT	CASSTWTGGREKLFF
NA	NA	13	TRBV6-4	TRBJ2-7	TGTGCCAGCAGTGAAGGACAGACCTACGAGCAGTACTTC	CASSEGQTYEQYF
NA	NA	16	TRBV30	TRBJ1-1	TGTGCCTGGAGTGTATGGGGCACCGCCTATAACACTGAAGCTTTCTTT	CAWSVWGTAYNTEAFF
NA	NA	14	TRBV7-8	TRBJ2-7	TGTGCCAGCAGCTTAGGCGGTCCCCCCTACGAGCAGTACTTC	CASSLGGPPYEQYF
TRBD2	NA	15	TRBV28	TRBJ2-7	TGTGCCAGCAGTTTAACGCGGGAGGGCATATACGAGCAGTACTTC	CASSLTREGIYEQYF
TRBD1	NA	14	TRBV7-9	TRBJ2-7	TGTGCCAGCAGCCCTCGGACAGGGTACTACGAGCAGTACTTC	CASSPRTGYYEQYF
NA	NA	14	TRBV7-9	TRBJ1-2	TGTGCCAGCAGCTCGGTGGGTGGGAGTTCGGCCTACACCTTC	CASSSVGGSSAYTF
NA	NA	14	TRBV7-9	TRBJ2-3	TGTGCCAGCAGCCTCTGGACTTCCACAGATACGCAGTATTTT	CASSLWTSTDTQYF